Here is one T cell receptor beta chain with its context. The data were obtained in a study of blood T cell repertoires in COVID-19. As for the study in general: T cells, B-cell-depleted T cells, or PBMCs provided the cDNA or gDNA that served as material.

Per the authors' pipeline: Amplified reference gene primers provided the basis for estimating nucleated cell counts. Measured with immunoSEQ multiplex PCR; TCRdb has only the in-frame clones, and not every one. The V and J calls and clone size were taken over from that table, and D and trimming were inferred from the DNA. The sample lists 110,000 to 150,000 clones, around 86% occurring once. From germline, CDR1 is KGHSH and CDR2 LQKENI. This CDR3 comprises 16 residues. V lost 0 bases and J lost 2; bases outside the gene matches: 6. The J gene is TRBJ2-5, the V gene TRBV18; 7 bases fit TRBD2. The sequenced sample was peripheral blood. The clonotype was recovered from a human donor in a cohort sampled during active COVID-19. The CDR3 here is CASSPPLLAVQETQYF. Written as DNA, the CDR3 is TGTGCCAGCTCACCACCGTTGCTAGCGGTACAAGAGACCCAGTACTTC.